These 29 T cell receptor beta chains originate from one sample sequenced in a study of blood T cell repertoires in COVID-19. Measured with immunoSEQ multiplex PCR; TCRdb has only the in-frame clones, and not every one. The data contain hundreds of thousands of clones, around 83% of them singletons. Input material: peripheral blood. These receptors all stem from an elderly woman with acute or convalescent COVID-19.

This clone appeared once. The rearrangement uses TRBV6-5 and TRBJ1-5; TRBD1 matches 8 bases. Trimming took 5 bases from V and 2 from J; bases not matched to a gene: 5. CDR1 is MNHEY and CDR2 is SVGAGI in the germline V gene. This CDR3 has 15 residues. The CDR3 bases are TGTGCCAGCAGTCCCACGACAGGGGGCAATCAGCCCCAGCATTTT. Its translation: CASSPTTGGNQPQHF.

This clone was observed a handful of times. V is TRBV30 and J is TRBJ1-2, with 7 nucleotides matching TRBD1. After removal of 0 bases from V and 8 bases from J, the junction contained 3 bases not matched to a gene. The CDR3 is 12 residues long. Per the germline V gene, CDR1 is GTSNPN and CDR2 is SVGIG (reference sequence). CDR3 region: CAWSVRGSGYTF. As DNA, the CDR3 is TGTGCCTGGAGTGTCAGGGGGAGCGGCTACACCTTC.

V gene TRBV18 combines with J gene TRBJ2-7; the D is unclear. This CDR3 spans 13 amino acids. Between the trimmed V and J ends, which lost 3 bases and 1 base, there was a span of 7 bases. Germline V gene lookup returns CDR1 KGHSH and CDR2 LQKENI. The CDR3, as DNA: TGTGCCAGCTCACCCCTCCCGTCCTACGAGCAGTACTTC. This encodes CASSPLPSYEQYF. The full variable domain, completed using reference TRBV18 and TRBJ2-7, is NAGVMQNPRHLVRRRGQEARLRCSPMKGHSHVYWYRQLPEEGLKFMVYLQKENIIDESGMPKERFSAEFPKEGPSILRIQQVVRGDSAAYFCASSPLPSYEQYFGPGTRLTVT.

This chain joins TRBV28 and TRBJ1-5; possibly TRBD1 for D (6 bases). Germline-derived CDR1 and CDR2 are MDHEN and SYDVKM. Trimming removed 6 bases at V and 4 bases at J, with 19 bases between. The CDR3 is 16 amino acids. The CDR3: CASRSSGQGRNQPQHF. CDR3 in DNA: TGTGCCAGCAGGTCGTCTGGGCAGGGGCGTAATCAGCCCCAGCATTTT.

This clone was recorded a few times. The chain recombines TRBV27 with TRBJ1-1; D unclear. Between the trimmed V and J ends, which lost 6 bases and 2 bases, there was a span of 16 bases. The germline CDR1 and CDR2 sequences are MNHEY and SMNVEV (reference sequence). The CDR3 totals 15 residues. CDR3 residues: CASSPRKVANTEAFF. For the CDR3, the DNA is TGTGCCAGCAGCCCCAGGAAAGTGGCAAACACTGAAGCTTTCTTT.

This clone was observed a few times. The gene calls are TRBV2 and TRBJ1-3; TRBD1 matches 7 bases. The germline V gene encodes CDR1 SNHLY and CDR2 FYNNEI. V shed 7 bases and J 0 bases; nucleotides not matched to a gene: 6. The CDR3 extends over 15 amino acids. This CDR3 is CASKDRINSGNTIYF. DNA of the CDR3: TGTGCCAGCAAGGACAGGATAAACTCTGGAAACACCATATATTTT.

This clone showed up many times. The V gene is TRBV3-1 (or the pseudogene TRBV3-2), the J gene TRBJ1-4; tentative D call: TRBD1 (5 bases). The V gene lost 0 bases and the J gene lost 8 bases, with 7 bases spanning the gap. Germline CDR1 LGHDT, CDR2 YNNKEL (reference sequence). The CDR3 length is 13 residues. The CDR3 region is CASSQEGEEKLFF. CDR3 bases: TGTGCCAGCAGCCAAGAAGGGGAAGAAAAACTGTTTTTT.

The chain is built from TRBV12-5 and TRBJ2-3; weak D call: TRBD2 (7 bases). The CDR3 loop spans 19 amino acids. Germline assignment: CDR1 LGHNT and CDR2 FRNRAP. The ends were cut back, 2 bases at V and 3 bases at J, with 24 bases in the middle. DNA for the CDR3: TGTGCTAGTGGTTTGCCCCCTACGGAACGGGGGGCGCGAACAGATACGCAGTATTTT. Protein sequence: CASGLPPTERGARTDTQYF.

This chain links TRBV12-3 or TRBV12-4 with TRBJ1-2; 7 bases map to TRBD1. V trimming: 5 bases; J trimming: 2 bases; junction bases outside the gene matches: 2. CDR3 length equals 13 residues. The DNA of the CDR3 is TGTGCCAGCAGTATCAGGGGGAACTATGGCTACACCTTC. It translates to CASSIRGNYGYTF.

The chain has TRBV19 and TRBJ2-1, with 9 positions matching TRBD2. J gave up 0 bases and V 5 bases, and 5 bases lay outside the gene matches. Germline CDR1 reads LNHDA; CDR2 reads SQIVND (reference sequence). The CDR3 sequence is 16 residues long. Written as DNA, the CDR3 is TGTGCCAGTAGTCGCGGCGGGGGGGGCTCCTACAATGAGCAGTTCTTC. It encodes CASSRGGGGSYNEQFF.

J is TRBJ2-5 and V is TRBV9; TRBD2 aligns across 8 bases. Germline values: CDR1 SGDLS, CDR2 YYNGEE. The CDR3 consists of 15 residues. Trimming removed 4 bases from V and 4 bases from J; junction bases left unmatched: 9. The CDR3 here is CASSITAGEGETQYF. CDR3 DNA: TGTGCCAGCAGCATTACAGCGGGGGAGGGAGAGACCCAGTACTTC.

This clone was seen a single time. This chain joins TRBV5-4 and TRBJ2-1, with D perhaps matching TRBD2 (7 bases). CDR1 SGHNT and CDR2 YYREEE come from the germline V gene (reference sequence). V was clipped by 4 bases and J by 0 bases, with 20 bases between them. The CDR3 runs to 18 residues. CDR3 in amino acids: CASSRWGRGESSYNEQFF. The CDR3 DNA follows: TGTGCCAGCAGCCGGTGGGGGAGGGGGGAGAGCTCCTACAATGAGCAGTTCTTC.

The V call is TRBV28, the J call TRBJ1-3; tentative D call: TRBD1 (6 bases). The CDR3 consists of 15 residues. V lost 1 base and J lost 3, with 10 bases in between. Per the germline V gene, CDR1 is MDHEN and CDR2 is SYDVKM. The CDR3 protein is CASSLSLQGGNTIYF. CDR3 DNA sequence: TGTGCCAGCAGTTTATCCCTACAGGGTGGAAACACCATATATTTT.

V is TRBV2 and J is TRBJ1-1; D not resolved. Germline V gene lookup returns CDR1 SNHLY and CDR2 FYNNEI. The CDR3 extends over 12 amino acids. The V end was cut by 6 bases, the J end by 6 bases, with 11 bases between. The CDR3, as DNA: TGTGCCAGCAGACAGAGCGGGCCTGAAGCTTTCTTT. The encoded protein is CASRQSGPEAFF.

The gene calls are TRBV3-1 (or the pseudogene TRBV3-2) and TRBJ1-5, with D possibly TRBD1 on 6 matching bases. Germline CDR1 LGHDT, CDR2 YNNKEL (reference sequence). Between the trimmed V and J ends, which lost 3 bases and 3 bases, there was a span of 12 bases. This CDR3 contains 15 residues. Here the CDR3 DNA reads TGTGCCAGCAGCCAGGGAGGGGGAAACAATCAGCCCCAGCATTTT. Its translation: CASSQGGGNNQPQHF.

This rearrangement joins TRBV7-2 to TRBJ2-2; tentative D call: TRBD1 (6 bases). The CDR3 is made up of 16 amino acids. Trimming removed 7 bases at V and 1 base at J, with 16 bases between. The V gene's germline CDR1 is SGHTA and CDR2 FQGNSA. The CDR3 sequence: CASTRDPQGNTGELFF. DNA of the CDR3: TGTGCCAGCACGAGGGACCCACAGGGGAACACCGGGGAGCTGTTTTTT.

The chain has TRBV6-6 and TRBJ2-7, with 8 bases aligning to TRBD1. CDR3 size: 13 residues. CDR1 is MNHNY, CDR2 SVGAGI, per germline (reference sequence). J gave up 7 bases and V 5 bases, and 7 bases lay outside the gene matches. CDR3 region: CASSRSGGWEQYF. The CDR3 coding sequence is TGTGCCAGCAGTAGATCAGGGGGCTGGGAGCAGTACTTC.

DNA for the CDR3: TGTGCCAGCAGGAACCGGGATACGCAGTATTTT. Its translation: CASRNRDTQYF. V is TRBV12-3 or TRBV12-4 and J is TRBJ2-3; D is ambiguous. The CDR3 spans 11 residues. V lost 6 bases to trimming and J lost 6 bases, with 7 bases between them.

This sequence joins TRBV14 and TRBJ1-3; TRBD1 agrees at 8 bases. The germline V gene has CDR1 SGHDN and CDR2 FVKESK. After removal of 0 bases from V and 3 bases from J, the junction contained 7 bases not matched to a gene. This CDR3 is 17 amino acids long. The CDR3 DNA follows: TGTGCCAGCAGCCAAGATCGGCAGGGGGCGCGTGGAAACACCATATATTTT. It yields the protein CASSQDRQGARGNTIYF.

The chain carries TRBV19 and TRBJ2-7; TRBD1 is a possible D gene (6 bases). The CDR3 runs 13 residues. Trimming stripped 7 bases from V and 4 bases from J, with 14 bases between. CDR1 is LNHDA, CDR2 SQIVND, per germline (reference sequence). In DNA form, the CDR3 reads TGTGCCAGTACGGGGCAGGGGAGATACGAGCAGTACTTC. Translation: CASTGQGRYEQYF.

This sequence joins TRBV4-1 and TRBJ1-4; TRBD1 aligns across 9 bases. This CDR3 has 14 amino acids. With 3 bases clipped from V and 7 bases from J, the junction kept 3 bases outside the gene matches. The germline CDR1 and CDR2 sequences are MGHRA and YSYEKL. The CDR3 region has the DNA TGCGCCAGCAGCCAGGTGGACAGGGGTGAAAAACTGTTTTTT. This codes for CASSQVDRGEKLFF.

This clone was picked up a small number of times. The rearrangement uses TRBV28 and TRBJ1-2; the match to TRBD1 covers 10 bases. This CDR3 is 16 amino acids long. Germline CDR1 MDHEN, CDR2 SYDVKM. The V segment lost 4 bases and the J segment 8 bases; nucleotides outside the gene matches: 13. The CDR3 coding sequence is TGTGCCAGCAGTTACAGATCGGGACAGGGGTTGGGCGGCTACACCTTC. Its protein product is CASSYRSGQGLGGYTF.

The chain couples TRBV19 to TRBJ2-2, with 8 bases identical to TRBD1. The length of the CDR3 is 15 residues. Unmatched junction bases numbered 4, after V lost 4 bases and J lost 3 bases. Germline loops: CDR1 LNHDA, CDR2 SQIVND (reference sequence). In nucleotides, the CDR3 is TGTGCCAGTAGTAGGGGGACAGGCTACACCGGGGAGCTGTTTTTT. It encodes CASSRGTGYTGELFF.

This clone was observed once. The chain links TRBV24-1 to TRBJ1-5; D is undetermined. The germline V and J ends were trimmed by 1 base and 9 bases, with 12 bases remaining between them. CDR3 length: 14 residues. The germline V gene has CDR1 KGHDR and CDR2 SFDVKD. The CDR3 nucleotides read TGTGCCACCAGTGATTTATCCGGGGTGGTGCCCCAGCATTTT. Amino acid sequence: CATSDLSGVVPQHF.

This chain links TRBV6-5 with TRBJ2-3; TRBD1 might be the D (6 bases). CDR1 and CDR2 (germline): MNHEY, SVGAGI. The V end was cut by 6 bases, the J end by 5 bases, with 12 bases between. CDR3 length: 13 residues. CDR3 sequence: CASSANREDTQYF. The CDR3 bases are TGTGCCAGCAGCGCTAACAGGGAAGATACGCAGTATTTT.

The CDR3 nucleotides read TGTGCCAGCAGCTTAAGAGTGGCAGGGGCGGAGGGCTACACCTTC. The encoded protein is CASSLRVAGAEGYTF. The chain is built from TRBV7-8 and TRBJ1-2, with D possibly being TRBD1 (6 bases). This CDR3 has 15 residues. Deletions cut 2 bases from V and 8 bases from J, with 18 bases between. Germline assignment: CDR1 SGHVS and CDR2 FQNEAQ. Filled out from reference TRBV7-8 and TRBJ1-2, the complete variable domain reads GAGVSQSPRYKVAKRGQDVALRCDPISGHVSLFWYQQALGQGPEFLTYFQNEAQLDKSGLPSDRFFAERPEGSVSTLKIQRTQQEDSAVYLCASSLRVAGAEGYTFGSGTRLTVV.

The V and J genes are TRBV3-1 (or the pseudogene TRBV3-2) and TRBJ1-4, with D maybe TRBD1 (5 bases). The V gene's germline CDR1 is LGHDT and CDR2 YNNKEL (reference sequence). V gave up 1 base and J gave up 3 bases, with 12 bases separating them. The CDR3 sequence is 16 residues long. CDR3 sequence: CASSQVGGRANEKLFF. The CDR3 DNA reads as TGTGCCAGCAGCCAAGTGGGGGGTCGGGCTAATGAAAAACTGTTTTTT.

The chain is built from TRBV6-5 and TRBJ1-6; D is unresolved. CDR3 length equals 15 residues. The V end was cut by 6 bases, the J end by 7 bases, with 16 bases between. The germline CDR1 and CDR2 sequences are MNHEY and SVGAGI. Here the CDR3 DNA reads TGTGCCAGCAGATTCCCTGGACGGGAAAATTCACCCCTCCACTTT. It translates to CASRFPGRENSPLHF.

The gene calls are TRBV5-4 and TRBJ1-2; D is ambiguous. Germline loops: CDR1 SGHNT, CDR2 YYREEE (reference sequence). The CDR3 totals 12 residues. V was trimmed by 1 base and J by 4 bases, leaving 5 bases between them. CDR3 sequence: CASSLWPYGYTF. DNA of the CDR3: TGTGCCAGCAGCTTGTGGCCCTATGGCTACACCTTC. Supplemented by reference TRBV5-4 and TRBJ1-2, the full variable domain reads ETGVTQSPTHLIKTRGQQVTLRCSSQSGHNTVSWYQQALGQGPQFIFQYYREEENGRGNFPPRFSGLQFPNYSSELNVNALELDDSALYLCASSLWPYGYTFGSGTRLTVV.